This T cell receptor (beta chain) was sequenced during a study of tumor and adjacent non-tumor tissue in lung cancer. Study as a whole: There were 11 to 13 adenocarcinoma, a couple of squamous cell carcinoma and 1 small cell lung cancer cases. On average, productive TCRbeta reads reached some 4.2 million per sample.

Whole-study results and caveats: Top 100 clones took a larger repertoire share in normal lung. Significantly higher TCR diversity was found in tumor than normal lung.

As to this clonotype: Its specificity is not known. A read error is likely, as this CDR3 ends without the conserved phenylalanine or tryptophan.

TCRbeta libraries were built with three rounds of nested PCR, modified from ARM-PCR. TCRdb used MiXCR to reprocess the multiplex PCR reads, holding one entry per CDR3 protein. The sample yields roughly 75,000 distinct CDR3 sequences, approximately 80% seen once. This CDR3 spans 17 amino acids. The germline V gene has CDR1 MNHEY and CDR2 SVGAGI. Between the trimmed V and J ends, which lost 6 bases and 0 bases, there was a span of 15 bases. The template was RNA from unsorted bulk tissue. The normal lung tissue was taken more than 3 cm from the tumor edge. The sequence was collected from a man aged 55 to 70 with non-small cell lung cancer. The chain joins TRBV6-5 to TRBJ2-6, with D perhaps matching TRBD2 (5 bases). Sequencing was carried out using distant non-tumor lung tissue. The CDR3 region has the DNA TGTGCCAGCAGCCTAGCAGGAGTCAGCTCTGGGGCCAACGTCCTGACTATC. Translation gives CASSLAGVSSGANVLTI.